This T cell receptor beta chain was identified in a study of T cell responses to AZD1222 COVID-19 vaccine. The CDR3 has 15 amino acids. Germline-derived CDR1 and CDR2 are MNHEY and SVGAGI. Trimming pared 7 bases from V and 0 bases from J, leaving 13 bases between. Notes on this clone: The antigen is not known.

General study findings and limits: Repertoire sampling occurred only after the peak T cell response. Baseline seropositivity occurred in only a handful of AZD1222 recipients. CD4 TCRs linked to vaccination spanned spike, dominating at 160-218 and 743-854.

Sequencing used immunoSEQ multiplex PCR; TCRdb keeps in-frame clones, though not all of them. This sample has around 150,000 clones, with roughly 92% found just once. The V call is TRBV6-5, the J call TRBJ1-3; D unresolved. The sequence was obtained from an adult in good health. Material: peripheral blood, obtained on day 0 of AZD1222 vaccination. In DNA, the CDR3 is TGTGCCAGCACCCAAAGGCGGATCTCTGGAAACACCATATATTTT. It is translated as CASTQRRISGNTIYF.